These 24 T cell receptor beta chains share one sample of origin, sequenced in a study of T cell responses to AZD1222 COVID-19 vaccine. Profiling relied on immunoSEQ multiplex PCR, and the TCRdb table lists in-frame clones only, not all of them. The table lists 60,000 to 75,000 clones, 60% to 85% of them singletons. The sample consisted of peripheral blood, taken 28 days after the second AZD1222 dose. The receptor set was obtained from an adult who received the AZD1222 COVID-19 vaccine.

V gene TRBV6-6 combines with J gene TRBJ1-5; D remains unclear. Trimming removed 5 bases from V and 6 bases from J, with 17 bases in between. This CDR3 has 15 amino acids. CDR1 and CDR2 (germline): MNHNY, SVGAGI (reference sequence). The CDR3 reads CASSPQEGSLQPQHF. As DNA, the CDR3 is TGTGCCAGCAGTCCCCAGGAGGGATCGCTTCAGCCCCAGCATTTT.

The V gene is TRBV13, the J gene TRBJ2-4; the D gene is possibly TRBD1 (6 bases). Germline CDR1 reads PRHDT; CDR2 reads FYEKMQ (reference sequence). This CDR3 spans 15 amino acids. V was trimmed by 5 bases and J by 0 bases, leaving 11 bases between them. The CDR3, as DNA: TGTGCCAGCAGCGGCAGGGGTCTAGCCAAAAACATTCAGTACTTC. Its protein product is CASSGRGLAKNIQYF.

The chain carries TRBV3-1 (or the pseudogene TRBV3-2) and TRBJ1-2, with TRBD1 as a possible D gene (5 bases). The CDR3 extends over 13 amino acids. V was shortened by 7 bases and J by 6 bases, with 15 bases between the two germline ends. Germline V CDR1 and CDR2: LGHDT, YNNKEL (reference sequence). This CDR3 reads CASTLAGAHGYTF. The DNA for the CDR3 is TGTGCCAGCACCCTGGCCGGGGCGCATGGCTACACCTTC.

The J gene is TRBJ2-7, the V gene TRBV3-1 (or the pseudogene TRBV3-2); D is perhaps TRBD1 (6 bases). CDR3 length: 12 residues. The V gene lost 7 bases and the J gene lost 6 bases, with 13 bases spanning the gap. Per germline, CDR1 LGHDT and CDR2 YNNKEL (reference sequence). The CDR3 DNA follows: TGTGCCAGCACTAACAGGGCTGGCGAGCAGTACTTC. Its protein is CASTNRAGEQYF.

The J gene is TRBJ1-4, the V gene TRBV2; unclear D gene. Trimming cost V 4 bases and J 5 bases, with 8 bases left between them. Germline V gene lookup returns CDR1 SNHLY and CDR2 FYNNEI. CDR3 size: 13 residues. The CDR3 sequence is CASSVLQNEKLFF. DNA of the CDR3: TGTGCCAGCAGTGTCCTGCAGAATGAAAAACTGTTTTTT.

V usage is TRBV10-3 and J usage is TRBJ1-2; tentative D call: TRBD1 (6 bases). Germline CDR1 and CDR2: ENHRY and SYGVKD. This CDR3 contains 17 residues. V shed 0 bases and J shed 8 bases, with 22 bases lying between them. The CDR3 sequence: CAISESREGVRGRGYTF. The CDR3 DNA reads as TGTGCCATCAGTGAGTCTCGGGAGGGGGTAAGAGGCCGCGGCTACACCTTC.

V gene TRBV11-3 combines with J gene TRBJ1-2; D is uncertain. V was cut by 1 base and J by 0 bases, with 6 bases left in between. Germline V gene data show CDR1 as SGHNT and CDR2 as YENEEA. The CDR3 is 14 residues long. The CDR3 loop reads CASSLGQANYGYTF. CDR3 sequence (DNA): TGTGCCAGCAGCTTAGGCCAAGCTAACTATGGCTACACCTTC.

A few counts support this clone. The CDR3 DNA sequence: TGTGCCAGCAGCTCGTCCGGGACTAGCCCCGGGGAGCTGTTTTTT. Its protein is CASSSSGTSPGELFF. The chain couples TRBV5-4 to TRBJ2-2; 9 nucleotides match TRBD2. J was trimmed by 6 bases and V by 3 bases; bases with no gene match: 6. CDR1 is SGHNT, CDR2 YYREEE, per germline (reference sequence). CDR3 length: 15 amino acids.

The chain employs TRBV19 and TRBJ2-3; D is ambiguous. Germline assignment: CDR1 LNHDA and CDR2 SQIVND (reference sequence). Trimming pared 7 bases from V and 0 bases from J, leaving 14 bases between. This CDR3 has 15 amino acids. The DNA for the CDR3 is TGTGCCAGTAAACGTAGAAGCTCTAGCACAGATACGCAGTATTTT. Encoded protein: CASKRRSSSTDTQYF.

The genes are TRBV12-5 and TRBJ1-3; 7 bases agree with TRBD1. The junction had 13 bases not matched to a gene; V was cut back by 5 bases and J by 0 bases. This CDR3 is 18 amino acids long. Germline V gene sequence: CDR1 LGHNT, CDR2 FRNRAP. CDR3 residues: CASGPALWTGNSGNTIYF. For the CDR3, the DNA is TGTGCTAGTGGTCCAGCACTTTGGACAGGCAACTCTGGAAACACCATATATTTT. Full variable domain (remainder filled in from reference TRBV12-5 and TRBJ1-3): DARVTQTPRHKVTEMGQEVTMRCQPILGHNTVFWYRQTMMQGLELLAYFRNRAPLDDSGMPKDRFSAEMPDATLATLKIQPSEPRDSAVYFCASGPALWTGNSGNTIYFGEGSWLTVV.

This chain connects TRBV7-9 to TRBJ2-5; D is perhaps TRBD2 (6 bases). This CDR3 spans 16 amino acids. Per the germline V gene, CDR1 is SEHNR and CDR2 is FQNEAQ (reference sequence). V dropped 5 bases and J dropped 2 bases, with 18 bases sitting between them. The CDR3 protein is CASSPIAGTGQETQYF. The CDR3, as DNA: TGTGCCAGCAGCCCAATAGCCGGGACTGGGCAAGAGACCCAGTACTTC.

This chain joins TRBV27 and TRBJ2-7; D may be TRBD2 (6 bases). Germline CDR1 reads MNHEY; CDR2 reads SMNVEV (reference sequence). Trimming took 8 bases from V and 4 from J, leaving 21 bases between them. CDR3 length equals 15 residues. In DNA form, the CDR3 reads TGTGCCAGCGCCTTTTCTGTGGGGGGAGCGTACGAGCAGTACTTC. Translated: CASAFSVGGAYEQYF.

This clone was recorded only once. The J gene is TRBJ1-1, the V gene TRBV10-3; possible D gene TRBD1, 5 bases. Germline loops: CDR1 ENHRY, CDR2 SYGVKD. Trimming shortened V by 0 bases and J by 2 bases, and 10 bases separated the two germline ends. This CDR3 region has 15 residues. CDR3 coding DNA: TGTGCCATCAGTGAGTCGAGGGGTCTAAACACTGAAGCTTTCTTT. It translates to CAISESRGLNTEAFF.

This CDR3 reads CASSDRDRALAGNEQFF. Here the CDR3 DNA reads TGTGCCAGCAGCGACCGGGACAGGGCCCTCGCGGGAAATGAGCAGTTCTTC. The chain employs TRBV7-2 and TRBJ2-1, with TRBD1 matching 9 bases. The CDR3 contains 17 residues. The ends lost 5 bases at V and 7 bases at J; junction bases unmatched: 15. CDR1 SGHTA and CDR2 FQGNSA come from the germline V gene. The entire variable domain, with the rest obtained from reference TRBV7-2 and TRBJ2-1, is as follows: GAGVSQSPSNKVTEKGKDVELRCDPISGHTALYWYRQSLGQGLEFLIYFQGNSAPDKSGLPSDRFSAERTGGSVSTLTIQRTQQEDSAVYLCASSDRDRALAGNEQFFGPGTRLTVL.

The rearrangement uses TRBV5-4 and TRBJ2-4; the D gene is possibly TRBD1 (6 bases). Germline V lookup: CDR1 SGHNT, CDR2 YYREEE (reference sequence). This CDR3 is built from 17 residues. The ends were cut back, 0 bases at V and 2 bases at J, with 15 bases in the middle. The DNA of the CDR3 is TGTGCCAGCAGCTTGGCCCTGGACAGCCTGACCAAAAACATTCAGTACTTC. Its protein is CASSLALDSLTKNIQYF.

The chain has TRBV3-1 (or the pseudogene TRBV3-2) and TRBJ1-2; possibly TRBD1 for D (5 bases). The V gene lost 2 bases and the J gene lost 3 bases, with 13 bases spanning the gap. CDR1 is LGHDT, CDR2 YNNKEL, per germline (reference sequence). This CDR3 has 15 residues. The CDR3: CASSQSSRGYYGYTF. In nucleotides, the CDR3 is TGTGCCAGCAGCCAAAGCTCGCGGGGGTACTATGGCTACACCTTC.

The CDR3 DNA follows: TGTGCCAGCAGCCAAGAATGGGGGGGAACCGGGGAGCTGTTTTTT. It yields the protein CASSQEWGGTGELFF. The chain couples TRBV14 to TRBJ2-2, with 7 nucleotides matching TRBD2. The CDR3 runs 15 residues. With 0 bases clipped from V and 5 bases from J, the junction kept 3 bases outside the gene matches. The germline gives CDR1 SGHDN, CDR2 FVKESK.

This chain uses TRBV13 with TRBJ1-3; tentatively, D is TRBD1 (5 bases). CDR3 length: 12 amino acids. V shed 5 bases and J shed 4 bases, with 6 bases lying between them. Germline V gene lookup returns CDR1 PRHDT and CDR2 FYEKMQ (reference sequence). The chain's CDR3 is CASSAGGNTIYF. CDR3 coding DNA: TGTGCCAGCAGCGCAGGGGGAAACACCATATATTTT.

The chain uses TRBV7-2 and TRBJ2-2; 8 bases align to TRBD2. Trimming took 10 bases from V and 9 from J; bases not matched to a gene: 13. Germline V lookup: CDR1 SGHTA, CDR2 FQGNSA. The CDR3 runs to 14 residues. CDR3 nucleotides: TGTGCCACCGCCGAGGTAGCGGGGAGGCGGGAGCTGTTTTTT. Translation gives CATAEVAGRRELFF.

The chain joins TRBV18 to TRBJ2-7; D is possibly TRBD1 (5 bases). Germline-derived CDR1 and CDR2 are KGHSH and LQKENI. The V and J ends lost 2 bases and 0 bases respectively, with 8 bases between them. This CDR3 has 14 residues. CDR3 protein: CASSPDSSSYEQYF. CDR3 nucleotide sequence: TGTGCCAGCTCACCAGACAGCAGCTCCTACGAGCAGTACTTC.

CDR3 sequence reads: CASSSQPTEGYTF. CDR3 bases: TGTGCCAGCAGCTCCCAACCAACTGAGGGCTACACCTTC. J is TRBJ1-2 and V is TRBV7-9; D is ambiguous. The V and J ends lost 4 bases and 8 bases respectively, with 14 bases between them. Germline CDR1 reads SEHNR; CDR2 reads FQNEAQ (reference sequence). The CDR3 loop spans 13 amino acids.

This chain links TRBV10-3 with TRBJ1-6; D is undetermined. The V end lost 5 bases, the J end lost 7 bases, and 18 bases lay between the germline ends. In germline, CDR1 is ENHRY, CDR2 SYGVKD. The CDR3 extends over 16 amino acids. CDR3 nucleotide sequence: TGTGCCATCAGTAGACAACTGACGGATAACAATTCACCCCTCCACTTT. It translates to CAISRQLTDNNSPLHF.

The genes are TRBV5-6 and TRBJ1-2; D not certain. CDR1 and CDR2 (germline): SGHDT, YYEEEE. The CDR3 is 12 amino acids. Between the trimmed V and J ends, which lost 0 bases and 4 bases, there was a span of 4 bases. CDR3 in DNA: TGTGCCAGCAGCTTGGGGGGCTATGGCTACACCTTC. This gives the protein CASSLGGYGYTF. Looking up the rest from reference TRBV5-6 and TRBJ1-2 gives the full variable domain: DAGVTQSPTHLIKTRGQQVTLRCSPKSGHDTVSWYQQALGQGPQFIFQYYEEEERQRGNFPDRFSGHQFPNYSSELNVNALLLGDSALYLCASSLGGYGYTFGSGTRLTVV.

CDR3 protein: CASSQDLWGTYNEQFF. The CDR3 nucleotides read TGTGCCAGCAGCCAAGATCTCTGGGGAACCTACAATGAGCAGTTCTTC. The J gene is TRBJ2-1, the V gene TRBV3-1 (or the pseudogene TRBV3-2); no firm D call. The V end lost 0 bases, the J end lost 2 bases, and 11 bases lay between the germline ends. Germline loops: CDR1 LGHDT, CDR2 YNNKEL (reference sequence). The CDR3 has 16 residues.